These T cell receptor beta chains were read from a single sample in a study of blood T cell repertoires in COVID-19. Sequencing was performed with immunoSEQ multiplex PCR; in TCRdb, only in-frame clones are kept and a portion is missing. The sample records about 200,000 clones, about nine tenths being singletons. The source material was peripheral blood. These receptors originate from a man aged 18 to 30 with active or convalescent COVID-19. CDR3s include the opening cysteine and the closing phenylalanine or tryptophan. A D gene is named only where the DNA matches it firmly. Part of the rows lack a size; the others show once, few, many or a class for expanded clones.

d_gene	abundance	j_gene	v_gene	CDR3nt	CDR3aa
TRBD2	.	TRBJ2-3	TRBV9	TGTGCCAGCAGTCGTAGCGGGAGTAATACAGATACGCAGTATTTT	CASSRSGSNTDTQYF
TRBD1	.	TRBJ2-5	TRBV6-5	TGTGCCAGTGGACAGGGCCAAGAGACCCAGTACTTC	CASGQGQETQYF
TRBD1	.	TRBJ2-5	TRBV5-1	TGCGCCAGCAGCGAACGGACAGGGGTTAAACAAGAGACCCAGTACTTC	CASSERTGVKQETQYF
.	few	TRBJ1-5	TRBV6-6	TGTGCCAGCAGTTACTCGGGAGCTTTGCAGCCCCAGCATTTT	CASSYSGALQPQHF
.	.	TRBJ2-1	TRBV19	TGTGCCAGTAGTGGGCCAGGGGGGTACAATGAGCAGTTCTTC	CASSGPGGYNEQFF
TRBD1	.	TRBJ1-2	TRBV10-3	TGTGCCACCCGCCGAGACAGGGATCTTTACTATGGCTACACCTTC	CATRRDRDLYYGYTF
.	.	TRBJ2-7	TRBV7-9	TGTGCCAGCAGCTCACCGGAAGCCCAGGGGAACGGCTACGAGCAGTACTTC	CASSSPEAQGNGYEQYF
.	.	TRBJ1-4	TRBV19	TGTGCCAGTAGTATACAGGGCTCAGAAAAACTGTTTTTT	CASSIQGSEKLFF
.	.	TRBJ2-6	TRBV5-1	TGCGCCAGCAGTCGTGGGGCCAACGTCCTGACTTTC	CASSRGANVLTF
TRBD2	.	TRBJ2-1	TRBV7-9	TGTGCCAGCAGAAAGGGACTAGCGGGAGACTCCTACAATGAGCAGTTCTTC	CASRKGLAGDSYNEQFF
TRBD1	.	TRBJ1-2	TRBV19	TGTGCCAGTAGTGGGACAGGGAGGGGCGGCTACACCTTC	CASSGTGRGGYTF
TRBD1	.	TRBJ1-6	TRBV3-1/TRBV3-2	TGTGCCAGCAGCCAAGAAAGGACAGGGCATTCACCCCTCCACTTT	CASSQERTGHSPLHF
TRBD1	.	TRBJ2-1	TRBV18	TGTGCCAGCTCCCTATCGGGACAGCCCTACAATGAGCAGTTCTTC	CASSLSGQPYNEQFF
TRBD1	.	TRBJ1-5	TRBV30	TGTGCCTGCGGGGCAGGGGGCACTCAGCCCCAGCATTTT	CACGAGGTQPQHF
TRBD1	once	TRBJ1-5	TRBV6-5	TGTGCCAGCAAAAAGACAGGGGATAGCAATCAGCCCCAGCATTTT	CASKKTGDSNQPQHF
.	.	TRBJ2-1	TRBV5-5	TGTGCCAGCAGCTTAGCTAGCGAGTCTTTCAATGAGCAGTTCTTC	CASSLASESFNEQFF
.	.	TRBJ1-5	TRBV5-1	TGCGCCAGCAGCTTCGGGGGGACTCAGCCCCAGCATTTT	CASSFGGTQPQHF
TRBD1	.	TRBJ2-5	TRBV5-1	TGCGCCAGCAGCTTTGACAGGGTAATTGAGAAGACCCAGTACTTC	CASSFDRVIEKTQYF
TRBD2	.	TRBJ2-3	TRBV6-5	TGTGCCAGCACTCTAACTAGCGTTCGTACAGATACGCAGTATTTT	CASTLTSVRTDTQYF
TRBD1	.	TRBJ2-2	TRBV5-1	TGCGCCAGCAGCTGGGAAAACAGGGGGGACACCGGGGAGCTGTTTTTT	CASSWENRGDTGELFF
TRBD1	.	TRBJ2-1	TRBV2	TGTGCCAGCGGTAAGGGGGCGCGCGATGAGCAGTTCTTC	CASGKGARDEQFF
TRBD2	.	TRBJ2-2	TRBV5-1	TGCGCCAGCAGCTTGGGACTAGCGGGAGTAGGCGTGAACACCGGGGAGCTGTTTTTT	CASSLGLAGVGVNTGELFF
.	.	TRBJ1-2	TRBV12-3/TRBV12-4	TGTGCCAGCAGGCCGGGGGTAGGATTCGGCTACACCTTC	CASRPGVGFGYTF
TRBD1	.	TRBJ1-2	TRBV5-4	TGTGCCAGCAGCTTGGTCGGGACAGGGGCCAACTATGGCTACACCTTC	CASSLVGTGANYGYTF
TRBD1	.	TRBJ1-1	TRBV11-2	TGTGCCAGCAGCGAAACGGGACAGGGCTTTATACGGGGCACTGAAGCTTTCTTT	CASSETGQGFIRGTEAFF
TRBD1	.	TRBJ2-1	TRBV7-3	TGTGCCAGCAGCTATTACCGGGACAGATACTACAATGAGCAGTTCTTC	CASSYYRDRYYNEQFF
TRBD1	.	TRBJ2-1	TRBV7-3	TGTGCCAGCAGCTTAGAGCCAGGGGGCAATGAGCAGTTCTTC	CASSLEPGGNEQFF
TRBD1	.	TRBJ2-2	TRBV6-5	TGTGCCAGCTGTTTCAGGGGGCGTTCCGGGGAGCTGTTTTTT	CASCFRGRSGELFF
TRBD1	.	TRBJ1-1	TRBV2	TGTGCCAGCAGTGGACAGGGGGCCGGGAACACTGAAGCTTTCTTT	CASSGQGAGNTEAFF
.	.	TRBJ2-1	TRBV27	TGTGCCAGCAGGGCACAGGGTTTTCCCTACAATGAGCAGTTCTTC	CASRAQGFPYNEQFF
.	.	TRBJ2-2	TRBV12-3/TRBV12-4	TGTGCCAGCAGTTTCCTCGGGGAGCTGTTTTTT	CASSFLGELFF
.	.	TRBJ2-7	TRBV6-1	TGTGCCAGCAGTGAAGTTTGGGCAGGGGCCTACTACGAGCAGTACTTC	CASSEVWAGAYYEQYF
.	.	TRBJ2-1	TRBV11-1	TGTGCCAGCAGCCCGGGGTGGAACTTCTACAATGAGCAGTTCTTC	CASSPGWNFYNEQFF
TRBD1	.	TRBJ2-5	TRBV5-6	TGTGCCAGCAGCTTGGTAACAGGGGGCCGAGGAGAGACCCAGTACTTC	CASSLVTGGRGETQYF
.	few	TRBJ1-6	TRBV3-1/TRBV3-2	TGTGCCAGCAGCCTATCGGACATATCCATCTCTAATTCACCCCTCCACTTT	CASSLSDISISNSPLHF
.	.	TRBJ1-4	TRBV7-8	TGTGCCAGCAGCTTAGCGACGGAGGGGGAAAAACTGTTTTTT	CASSLATEGEKLFF
TRBD2	once	TRBJ2-7	TRBV7-8	TGTGCCAGCAGCTCCACCAGCGGGAGGGCCGGTGGGACGCAGTACTTC	CASSSTSGRAGGTQYF
.	.	TRBJ1-6	TRBV6-1	TGTGCCAGCAGTGATCAGAGGGTTCGTTCACCCCTCCACTTT	CASSDQRVRSPLHF
TRBD2	.	TRBJ2-2	TRBV19	TGTGCCACCCAGACTAGCGGGACCGGGGAGCTGTTTTTT	CATQTSGTGELFF
.	.	TRBJ1-1	TRBV7-3	TGTGCCAGCAGCCCCTTTGGGGAGGACACTGAAGCTTTCTTT	CASSPFGEDTEAFF
TRBD1	.	TRBJ1-5	TRBV6-1	TGTGCCAGCAGTGAGTTCGTGCAGGGGGTTCAGCCCCAGCATTTT	CASSEFVQGVQPQHF
TRBD2	.	TRBJ2-7	TRBV29-1	TGCAGCGTTGCCGCGGGAGGTCTCGAGCAGTACTTC	CSVAAGGLEQYF
.	.	TRBJ1-5	TRBV7-8	TGTGCCAGCAGCTCCGGACACCAGAATCAGCCCCAGCATTTT	CASSSGHQNQPQHF
.	.	TRBJ1-1	TRBV2	TGTGCCAGCATGCGGGAGATGTATGCTGAAGCTTTCTTT	CASMREMYAEAFF
.	few	TRBJ1-2	TRBV6-5	TGTGCCAGCAGTTACGGCAGAACTAACTATGGCTACACCTTC	CASSYGRTNYGYTF
TRBD1	.	TRBJ2-2	TRBV5-5	TGTGCCAGCAGCTTGGTCGGACAGGGGCAGAACACCGGGGAGCTGTTTTTT	CASSLVGQGQNTGELFF
TRBD2	.	TRBJ2-7	TRBV18	TGTGCCAGCTCACCTTCGACTAGCGGAGCCTACGAGCAGTACTTC	CASSPSTSGAYEQYF
.	.	TRBJ1-1	TRBV18	TGTGCCAGCTCACCCACAGGGAACACTGAAGCTTTCTTT	CASSPTGNTEAFF
.	.	TRBJ1-6	TRBV5-1	TGCGCCAGCAGCTTGGCACAGAAAAGTAATTCACCCCTCCACTTT	CASSLAQKSNSPLHF
.	once	TRBJ2-2	TRBV6-1	TGTGCCAGCAGTGAGGGGCTGGACACCGGGGAGCTGTTTTTT	CASSEGLDTGELFF
.	.	TRBJ2-2	TRBV5-8	TGTGCCAGCAGCTTGGACGGGTACACCGGGGAGCTGTTTTTT	CASSLDGYTGELFF
TRBD1	.	TRBJ1-3	TRBV30	TGTGCCCTCGGGACAGGTGGAAACACCATATATTTT	CALGTGGNTIYF